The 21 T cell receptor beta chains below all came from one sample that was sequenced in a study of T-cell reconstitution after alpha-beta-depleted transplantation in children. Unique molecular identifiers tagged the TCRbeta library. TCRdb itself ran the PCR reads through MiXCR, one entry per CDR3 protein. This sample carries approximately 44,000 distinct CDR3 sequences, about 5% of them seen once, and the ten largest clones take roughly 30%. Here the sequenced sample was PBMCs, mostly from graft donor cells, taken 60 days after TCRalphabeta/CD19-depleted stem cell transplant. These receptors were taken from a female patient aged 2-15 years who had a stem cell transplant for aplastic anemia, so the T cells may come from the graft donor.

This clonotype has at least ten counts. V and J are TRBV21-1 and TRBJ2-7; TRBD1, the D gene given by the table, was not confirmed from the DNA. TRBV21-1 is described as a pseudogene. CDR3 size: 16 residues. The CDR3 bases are TGTGCCAGCAGCAAAGACCCTGCAGCCTCCTCCTACGAGCAGTACTTC. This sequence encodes CASSKDPAASSYEQYF.

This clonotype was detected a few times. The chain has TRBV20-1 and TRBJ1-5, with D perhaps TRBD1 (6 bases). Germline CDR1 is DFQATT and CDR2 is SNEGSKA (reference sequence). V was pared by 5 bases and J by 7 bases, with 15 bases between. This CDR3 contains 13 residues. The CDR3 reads CSAVQGLDQPQHF. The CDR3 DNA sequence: TGCAGTGCTGTTCAGGGGTTGGACCAGCCCCAGCATTTT.

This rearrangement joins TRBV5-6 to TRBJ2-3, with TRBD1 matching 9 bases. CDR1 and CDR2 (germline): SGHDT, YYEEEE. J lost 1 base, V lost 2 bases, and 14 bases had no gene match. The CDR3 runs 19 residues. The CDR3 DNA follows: TGTGCCAGCAGCTTCCGGGACAGGGCCAGATTTAGGGGCACAGATACGCAGTATTTT. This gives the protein CASSFRDRARFRGTDTQYF.

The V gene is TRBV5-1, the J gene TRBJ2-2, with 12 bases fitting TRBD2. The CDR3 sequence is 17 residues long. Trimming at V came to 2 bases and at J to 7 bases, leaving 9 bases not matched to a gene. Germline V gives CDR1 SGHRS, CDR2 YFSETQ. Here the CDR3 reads CASSLPGLAGPIGELFF. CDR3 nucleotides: TGCGCCAGCAGCTTACCGGGACTAGCGGGCCCGATCGGGGAGCTGTTTTTT.

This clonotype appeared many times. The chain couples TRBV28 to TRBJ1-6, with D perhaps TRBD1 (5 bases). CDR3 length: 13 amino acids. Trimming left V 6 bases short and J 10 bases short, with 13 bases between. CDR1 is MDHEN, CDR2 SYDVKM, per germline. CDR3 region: CASRAGLRSPLHF. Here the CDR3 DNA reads TGTGCCAGCAGAGCAGGGTTAAGGTCACCCCTCCACTTT.

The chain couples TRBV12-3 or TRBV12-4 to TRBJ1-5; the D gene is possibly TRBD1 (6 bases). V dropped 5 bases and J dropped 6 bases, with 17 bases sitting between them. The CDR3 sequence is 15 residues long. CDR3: CASSLNLGAGQPQHF. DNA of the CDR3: TGTGCCAGCAGTCTAAATTTGGGGGCTGGTCAGCCCCAGCATTTT.

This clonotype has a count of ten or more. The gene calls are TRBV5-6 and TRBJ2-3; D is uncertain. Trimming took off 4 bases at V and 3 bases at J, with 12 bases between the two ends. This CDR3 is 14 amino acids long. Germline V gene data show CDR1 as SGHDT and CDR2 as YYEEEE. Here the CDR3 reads CASSLNGVTDTQYF. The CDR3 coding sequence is TGTGCCAGCAGCCTTAATGGGGTAACAGATACGCAGTATTTT.

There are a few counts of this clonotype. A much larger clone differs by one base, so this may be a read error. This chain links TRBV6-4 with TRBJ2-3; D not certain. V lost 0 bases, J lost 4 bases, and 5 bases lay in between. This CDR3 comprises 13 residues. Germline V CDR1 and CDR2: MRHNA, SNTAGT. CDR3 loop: CASSDSGADTQYF. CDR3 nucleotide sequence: TGTGCCAGCAGTGACTCTGGGGCAGATACGCAGTATTTT.

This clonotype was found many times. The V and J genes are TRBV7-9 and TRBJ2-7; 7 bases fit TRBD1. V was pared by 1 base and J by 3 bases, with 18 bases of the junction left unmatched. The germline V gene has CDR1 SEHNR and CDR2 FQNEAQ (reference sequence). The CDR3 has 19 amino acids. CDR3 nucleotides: TGTGCCAGCAGCTTAGGACGTTCGGGACAGCAATCTCAGGACTACGAGCAGTACGTC. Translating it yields CASSLGRSGQQSQDYEQYV.

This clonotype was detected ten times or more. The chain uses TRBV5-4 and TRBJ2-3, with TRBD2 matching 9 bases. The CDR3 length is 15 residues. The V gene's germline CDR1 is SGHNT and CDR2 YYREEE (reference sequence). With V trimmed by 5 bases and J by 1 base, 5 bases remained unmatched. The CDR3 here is CASSLRLAGTDTQYF. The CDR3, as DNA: TGTGCCAGCAGTCTTAGACTAGCGGGCACAGATACGCAGTATTTT. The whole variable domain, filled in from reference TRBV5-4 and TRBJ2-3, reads ETGVTQSPTHLIKTRGQQVTLRCSSQSGHNTVSWYQQALGQGPQFIFQYYREEENGRGNFPPRFSGLQFPNYSSELNVNALELDDSALYLCASSLRLAGTDTQYFGPGTRLTVL.

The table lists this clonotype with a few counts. CDR3 sequence: CASSLGVDRGGNTIYF. The CDR3 nucleotides are TGTGCCAGCAGCCTTGGGGTGGACAGGGGAGGAAACACCATATATTTT. The chain carries TRBV7-2 and TRBJ1-3; 9 bases are shared with TRBD1. The CDR3 runs to 16 residues. Germline assignment: CDR1 SGHTA and CDR2 FQGNSA. J gave up 4 bases and V 5 bases, and 9 bases lay outside the gene matches.

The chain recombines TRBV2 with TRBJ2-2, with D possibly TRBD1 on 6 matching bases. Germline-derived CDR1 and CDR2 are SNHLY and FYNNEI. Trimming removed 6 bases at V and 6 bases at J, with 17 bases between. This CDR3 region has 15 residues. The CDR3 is CASSVQGGRAGELFF. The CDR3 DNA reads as TGTGCCAGCAGCGTCCAAGGGGGAAGGGCCGGGGAGCTGTTTTTT.

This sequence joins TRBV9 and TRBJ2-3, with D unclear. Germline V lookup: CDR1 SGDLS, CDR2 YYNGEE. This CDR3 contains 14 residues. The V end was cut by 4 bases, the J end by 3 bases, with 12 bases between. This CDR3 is CASSYELTTDTQYF. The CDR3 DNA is TGTGCCAGCAGCTATGAGCTCACAACAGATACGCAGTATTTT.

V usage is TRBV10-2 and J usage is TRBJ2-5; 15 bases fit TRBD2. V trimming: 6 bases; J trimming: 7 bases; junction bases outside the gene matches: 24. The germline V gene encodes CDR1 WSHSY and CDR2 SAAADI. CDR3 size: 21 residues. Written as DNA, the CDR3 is TGCGCCAGCAGAGCAGGCCTTACCGGGACTAGCGGGAGGAATACGTTGGGGACCCAGTACTTC. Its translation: CASRAGLTGTSGRNTLGTQYF.

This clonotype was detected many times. This CDR3 reads CASSDRETDTQYF. CDR3 DNA sequence: TGTGCCAGCAGTGACAGGGAAACAGATACGCAGTATTTT. V and J are TRBV6-4 and TRBJ2-3, with D uncertain. V lost 2 bases, J lost 3 bases, and 6 bases lay in between. Germline V gene lookup returns CDR1 MRHNA and CDR2 SNTAGT. This CDR3 comprises 13 residues.

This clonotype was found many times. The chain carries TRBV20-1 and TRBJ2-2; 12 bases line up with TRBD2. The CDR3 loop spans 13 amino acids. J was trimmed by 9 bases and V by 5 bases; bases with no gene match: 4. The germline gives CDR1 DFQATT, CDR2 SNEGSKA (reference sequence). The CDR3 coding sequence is TGCAGTGCTCCTAGCGGGGGGGCCCGGGAGCTGTTTTTT. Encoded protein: CSAPSGGARELFF.

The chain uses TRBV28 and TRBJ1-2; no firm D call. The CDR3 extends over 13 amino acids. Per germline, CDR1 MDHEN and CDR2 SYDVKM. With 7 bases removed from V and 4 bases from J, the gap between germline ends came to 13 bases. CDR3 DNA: TGTGCCAGCACCTCGTGGGGAGCCTATGGCTACACCTTC. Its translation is CASTSWGAYGYTF.

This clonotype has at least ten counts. CDR3 in amino acids: CASSSKLAGSFGYTF. The CDR3 DNA is TGTGCCAGCAGTTCAAAGCTAGCGGGATCTTTCGGCTACACCTTC. The gene calls are TRBV7-9 and TRBJ1-2; no clear D gene. This CDR3 is built from 15 residues. Looked up from germline, CDR1 is SEHNR and CDR2 is FQNEAQ (reference sequence). V lost 6 bases and J 8 bases, leaving 22 bases between the germline ends.

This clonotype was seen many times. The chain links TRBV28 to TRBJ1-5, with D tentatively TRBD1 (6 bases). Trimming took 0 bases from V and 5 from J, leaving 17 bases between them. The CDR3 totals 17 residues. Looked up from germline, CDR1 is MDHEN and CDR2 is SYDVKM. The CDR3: CASSLWVRDTVYQPQHF. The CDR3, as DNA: TGTGCCAGCAGTTTATGGGTGAGGGACACCGTTTATCAGCCCCAGCATTTT.

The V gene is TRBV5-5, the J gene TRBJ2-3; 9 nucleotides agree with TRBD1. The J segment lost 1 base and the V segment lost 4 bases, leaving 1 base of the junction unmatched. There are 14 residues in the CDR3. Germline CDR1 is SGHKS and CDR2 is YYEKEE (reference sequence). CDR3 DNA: TGTGCCAGCAGCCGGACAGGGGGCACAGATACGCAGTATTTT. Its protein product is CASSRTGGTDTQYF.

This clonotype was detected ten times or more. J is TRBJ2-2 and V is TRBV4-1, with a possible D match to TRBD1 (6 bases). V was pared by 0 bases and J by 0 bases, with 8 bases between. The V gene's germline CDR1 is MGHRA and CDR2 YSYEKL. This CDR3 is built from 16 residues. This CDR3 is CASSQDEGANTGELFF. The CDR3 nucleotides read TGCGCCAGCAGCCAAGATGAGGGGGCGAACACCGGGGAGCTGTTTTTT.